The clone carrying this T cell receptor (beta chain) has only a few counts. No antigen is known for it. V was pared by 7 bases and J by 0 bases, with 16 bases between. The CDR3 consists of 16 residues. The data were taken from a study of blood T cells in healthy people across ages. Next came a second PCR, run for about 7 to 12 cycles, which used a sample-barcoded 5' primer along with a J-beta primer mix. TCRdb called the 5' RACE reads again in MiXCR, with one record for every CDR3 protein. This repertoire shows roughly 680,000 distinct CDR3 sequences, around 21% found once; its top ten account for roughly 3.4%. Overall study findings and caveats: Per million T cells, the diversity of TCR beta decreased roughly linearly as age advanced.

The clonotype originates from a man between 65 and 85 years old in good health. Sequencing input: blood. The genes are TRBV12-3 or TRBV12-4 and TRBJ1-3; weak D call: TRBD1 (6 bases). The CDR3 is CASTPGTKSSGNTIYF. DNA for the CDR3: TGTGCCAGCACCCCCGGGACAAAGAGCTCTGGAAACACCATATATTTT.